This TCR beta chain comes out of a study of blood T cell repertoires in COVID-19. Overall study context: Both acute and convalescent COVID-19 samples were obtained from the United States, Italy and Spain.

Original handling: Estimated nucleated cell counts came from reference gene primer amplification. Produced via immunoSEQ multiplex PCR; TCRdb's table is partial and in-frame only. V, J and clone size are those of that table, while D and trimming were read from the DNA. The sample lists fewer than 150,000 clones; around 81% were seen once. Germline V gives CDR1 MRHNA, CDR2 SNTAGT. J gave up 1 base and V 7 bases, and 7 bases lay outside the gene matches. The CDR3 extends over 15 amino acids. The chain uses TRBV6-4 and TRBJ2-5; 9 nucleotides line up with TRBD1. The material sequenced was peripheral blood. This receptor was taken from a human donor in a cohort sampled during active COVID-19. Here the CDR3 DNA reads TGTGCCAGCAAAATACAGGGGGCGCCCCAAGAGACCCAGTACTTC. Translating it yields CASKIQGAPQETQYF.